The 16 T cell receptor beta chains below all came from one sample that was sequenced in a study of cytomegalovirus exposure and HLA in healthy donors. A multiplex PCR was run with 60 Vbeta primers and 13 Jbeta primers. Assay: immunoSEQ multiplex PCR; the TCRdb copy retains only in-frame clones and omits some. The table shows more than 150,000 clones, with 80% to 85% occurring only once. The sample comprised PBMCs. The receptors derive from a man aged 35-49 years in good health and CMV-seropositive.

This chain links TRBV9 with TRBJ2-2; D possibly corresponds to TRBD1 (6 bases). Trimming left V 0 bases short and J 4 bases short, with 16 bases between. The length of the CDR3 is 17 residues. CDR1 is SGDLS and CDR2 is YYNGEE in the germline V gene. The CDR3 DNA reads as TGTGCCAGCAGCGTAGAAGGGACAACGCCGGTCACCGGGGAGCTGTTTTTT. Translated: CASSVEGTTPVTGELFF.

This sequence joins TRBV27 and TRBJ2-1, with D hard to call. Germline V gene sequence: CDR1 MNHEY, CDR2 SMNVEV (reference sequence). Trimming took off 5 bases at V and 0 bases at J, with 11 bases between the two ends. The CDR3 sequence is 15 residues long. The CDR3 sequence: CASSNAVTSYNEQFF. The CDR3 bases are TGTGCCAGCAGTAATGCAGTAACCTCCTACAATGAGCAGTTCTTC.

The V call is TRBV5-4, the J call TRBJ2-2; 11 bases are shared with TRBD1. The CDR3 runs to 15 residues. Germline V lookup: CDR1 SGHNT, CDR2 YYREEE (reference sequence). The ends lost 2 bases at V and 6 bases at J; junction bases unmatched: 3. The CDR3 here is CASSLPGQGAGELFF. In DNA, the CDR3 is TGTGCCAGCAGCTTACCGGGACAGGGGGCCGGGGAGCTGTTTTTT.

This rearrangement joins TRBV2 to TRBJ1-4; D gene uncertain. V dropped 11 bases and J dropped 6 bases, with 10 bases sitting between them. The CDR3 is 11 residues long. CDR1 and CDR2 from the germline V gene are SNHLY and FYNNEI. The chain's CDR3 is CAGTQYEKLFF. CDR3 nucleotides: TGTGCCGGTACACAGTATGAAAAACTGTTTTTT.

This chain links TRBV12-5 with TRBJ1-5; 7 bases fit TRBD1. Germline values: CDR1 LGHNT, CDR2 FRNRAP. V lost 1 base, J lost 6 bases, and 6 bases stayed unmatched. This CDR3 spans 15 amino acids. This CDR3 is CASGLAPDRIQPQHF. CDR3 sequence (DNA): TGTGCTAGTGGTTTGGCACCGGACAGGATTCAGCCCCAGCATTTT.

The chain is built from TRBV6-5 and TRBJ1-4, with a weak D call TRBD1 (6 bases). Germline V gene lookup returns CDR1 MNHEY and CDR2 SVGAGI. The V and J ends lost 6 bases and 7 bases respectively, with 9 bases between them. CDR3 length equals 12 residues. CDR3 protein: CASRQGSEKLFF. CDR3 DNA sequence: TGTGCCAGCAGACAGGGAAGTGAAAAACTGTTTTTT.

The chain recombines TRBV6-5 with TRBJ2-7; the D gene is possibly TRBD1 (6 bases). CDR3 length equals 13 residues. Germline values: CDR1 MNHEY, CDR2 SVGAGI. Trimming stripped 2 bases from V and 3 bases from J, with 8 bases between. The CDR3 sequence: CASSYLRGYEQYF. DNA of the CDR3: TGTGCCAGCAGTTACCTCAGGGGCTACGAGCAGTACTTC.

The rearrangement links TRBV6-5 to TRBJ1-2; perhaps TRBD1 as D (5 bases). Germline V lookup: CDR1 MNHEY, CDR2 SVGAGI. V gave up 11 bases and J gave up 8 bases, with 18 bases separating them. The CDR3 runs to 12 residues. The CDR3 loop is CAVKGGGRGYTF. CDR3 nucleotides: TGTGCCGTCAAGGGCGGGGGGAGGGGCTACACCTTC.

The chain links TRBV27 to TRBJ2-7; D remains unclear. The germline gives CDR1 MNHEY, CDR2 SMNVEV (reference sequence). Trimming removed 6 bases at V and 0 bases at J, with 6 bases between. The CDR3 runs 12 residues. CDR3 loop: CASSSYSYEQYF. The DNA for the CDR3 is TGTGCCAGCAGCTCCTACTCCTACGAGCAGTACTTC.

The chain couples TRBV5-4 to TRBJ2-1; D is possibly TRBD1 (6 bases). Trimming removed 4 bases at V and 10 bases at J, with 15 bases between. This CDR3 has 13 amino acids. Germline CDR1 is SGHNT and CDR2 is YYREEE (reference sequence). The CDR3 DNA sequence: TGTGCCAGCAGCACTACAGGGTCCCGGGAGCAGTTCTTC. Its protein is CASSTTGSREQFF.

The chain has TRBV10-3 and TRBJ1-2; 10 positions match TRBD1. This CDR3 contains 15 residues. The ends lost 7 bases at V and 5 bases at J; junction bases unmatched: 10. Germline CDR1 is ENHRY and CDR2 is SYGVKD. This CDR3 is CAITLGTGDFYGYTF. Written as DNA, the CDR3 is TGTGCCATCACCTTAGGGACAGGGGACTTTTATGGCTACACCTTC.

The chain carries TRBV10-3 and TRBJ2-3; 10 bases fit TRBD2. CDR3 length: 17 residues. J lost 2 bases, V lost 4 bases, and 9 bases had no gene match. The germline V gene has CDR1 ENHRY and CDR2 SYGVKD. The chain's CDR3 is CAISVPPSGGATDTQYF. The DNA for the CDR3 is TGTGCCATCAGTGTCCCTCCTAGCGGGGGAGCCACAGATACGCAGTATTTT.

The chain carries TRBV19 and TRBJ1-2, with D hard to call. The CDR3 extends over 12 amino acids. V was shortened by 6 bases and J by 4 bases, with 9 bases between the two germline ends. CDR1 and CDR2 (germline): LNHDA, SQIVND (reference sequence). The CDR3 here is CASREQPYGYTF. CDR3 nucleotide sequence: TGTGCCAGTAGGGAACAGCCCTATGGCTACACCTTC.

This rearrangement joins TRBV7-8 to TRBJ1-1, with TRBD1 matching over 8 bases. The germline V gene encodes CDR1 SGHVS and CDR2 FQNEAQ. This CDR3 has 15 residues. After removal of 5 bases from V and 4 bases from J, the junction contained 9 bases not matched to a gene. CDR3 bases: TGTGCCAGCAGCACCGGACAGGGAGGGACCACTGAAGCTTTCTTT. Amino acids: CASSTGQGGTTEAFF.

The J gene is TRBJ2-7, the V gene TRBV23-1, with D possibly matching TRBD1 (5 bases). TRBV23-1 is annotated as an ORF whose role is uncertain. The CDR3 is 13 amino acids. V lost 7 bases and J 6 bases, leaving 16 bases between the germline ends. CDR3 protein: CASTTRERAEQYF. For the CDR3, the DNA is TGCGCCAGCACTACCAGGGAACGTGCCGAGCAGTACTTC.

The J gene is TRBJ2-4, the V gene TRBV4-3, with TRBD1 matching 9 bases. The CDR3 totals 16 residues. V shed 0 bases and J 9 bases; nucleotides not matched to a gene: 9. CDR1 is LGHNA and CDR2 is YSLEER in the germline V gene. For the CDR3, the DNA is TGCGCCAGCAGCCAAGAGGCCGATGGACAGGGGTTCATTCAGTACTTC. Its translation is CASSQEADGQGFIQYF.